This T cell receptor beta chain was sequenced in a study of cytomegalovirus exposure and HLA in healthy donors. This clone was detected only a few times. What it recognizes is unknown. Study outcomes and limitations: In vitro testing confirmed a few CMV-associated chains as specific for CMV antigens.

The CDR3 consists of 13 residues. Germline lookup yields CDR1 SNHLY and CDR2 FYNNEI. J gave up 6 bases and V 4 bases, and 0 bases lay outside the gene matches. With 60 Vbeta and 13 Jbeta primers, the PCR was carried out. TCRdb's copy holds only in-frame clones and misses some; the assay was immunoSEQ multiplex PCR. The data hold around 130,000 clones, with about two thirds observed a single time. The sequence was collected from a man aged 40-49 years in good health and CMV-seropositive. The sequenced material came from PBMCs. The V and J genes are TRBV2 and TRBJ2-1; 10 bases are shared with TRBD1. Here the CDR3 DNA reads TGTGCCAGCAGTGGGGACAGGGGCAATGAGCAGTTCTTC. Protein sequence: CASSGDRGNEQFF.